This T cell receptor beta chain was sequenced during a study of chemoradiotherapy in HPV16-positive cancers. Overall study: Candidate HPV-specific T-cell clones and common TCR motifs came from functional assays in a couple of HPV16-positive patients. Overall study findings and caveats: Candidate HPV-specific clones and E7-related TCR motifs grew in tumor during treatment. Better recurrence-free survival went with HPV-responsive T-cell expansion in HPV16-positive patients.

A remark on this clone: Antigen: not known. This same CDR3 is encoded by further DNA sequences in the sample.

Clones were sequenced by immunoSEQ multiplex PCR, and TCRdb holds only the in-frame ones, with some missing. The repertoire includes about 2,200 clones, 85% to 90% of them detected once, and under 6.5% sits in the top ten. This clonotype was obtained from a human donor with HPV-associated anogenital cancer. This specimen consisted of tumor tissue, obtained from a patient who underwent chemoradiotherapy.

The CDR3 nucleotides read TGTGCCAGCAGCGTCGCGGGGGTCGGGGAGCTGTTTTTT. This encodes CASSVAGVGELFF. The chain joins TRBV9 to TRBJ2-2, with TRBD2 matching 7 bases. The CDR3 extends over 13 amino acids. CDR1 and CDR2 (germline): SGDLS, YYNGEE. V trimming: 2 bases; J trimming: 7 bases; junction bases outside the gene matches: 2.